Reported below is one TCR beta chain. Its antigen remains unidentified. Measured with immunoSEQ multiplex PCR; TCRdb has only the in-frame clones, and not every one. The sample yields approximately 80,000 clones, approximately 90% seen once. The data originate from a study of T cell responses to AZD1222 COVID-19 vaccine. Overall study results and limits: Unmutated variant regions are reportedly the target of nearly half of TCRs that are spike-specific. Females outnumbered males among donors, who were mostly white British; clonal diversity was possibly underestimated.

Recipients boosted at about 4 weeks or about 12 weeks are pooled. Trimming took off 0 bases at V and 3 bases at J, with 8 bases between the two ends. Germline CDR1 reads MNHNS; CDR2 reads SASEGT. The CDR3 runs 14 residues. The sequencing here drew on peripheral blood, taken 28 days after the second AZD1222 dose. The sequence came from an adult who received the AZD1222 COVID-19 vaccine. V is TRBV6-1 and J is TRBJ2-5; maybe TRBD2 (6 bases). The CDR3 here is CASSEAKREETQYF. For the CDR3, the DNA is TGTGCCAGCAGTGAAGCAAAGCGGGAAGAGACCCAGTACTTC.